This T cell receptor beta chain appears in the sequencing data of a study of blood T cell repertoires in COVID-19. Turning to the study itself: Samples taken during acute and convalescent COVID-19 were collected in the United States, Italy and Spain. T cells, B-cell-depleted T cells, or PBMCs supplied cDNA or gDNA.

Per the germline V gene, CDR1 is MNHEY and CDR2 is SVGEGT. Trimming removed 4 bases from V and 7 bases from J; junction bases left unmatched: 8. The CDR3 sequence is 15 residues long. In the original workflow: Amplifying reference gene primers gave estimates of nucleated cell counts. Here immunoSEQ multiplex PCR was the method, and the copy in TCRdb shows in-frame clones only, minus some. That table supplies the V and J calls and clone size; D and trimming were determined from the DNA. The table lists over 200,000 clones, around 75% of them singletons. Sequenced: peripheral blood. This clonotype originated in a human donor in a cohort sampled during active COVID-19. The rearrangement links TRBV6-2 or TRBV6-3 to TRBJ2-1, with 9 bases matching TRBD1. The CDR3 here is CASSSEPDRGNEQFF. The DNA of the CDR3 is TGTGCCAGCAGTTCCGAACCGGACAGGGGAAATGAGCAGTTCTTC.